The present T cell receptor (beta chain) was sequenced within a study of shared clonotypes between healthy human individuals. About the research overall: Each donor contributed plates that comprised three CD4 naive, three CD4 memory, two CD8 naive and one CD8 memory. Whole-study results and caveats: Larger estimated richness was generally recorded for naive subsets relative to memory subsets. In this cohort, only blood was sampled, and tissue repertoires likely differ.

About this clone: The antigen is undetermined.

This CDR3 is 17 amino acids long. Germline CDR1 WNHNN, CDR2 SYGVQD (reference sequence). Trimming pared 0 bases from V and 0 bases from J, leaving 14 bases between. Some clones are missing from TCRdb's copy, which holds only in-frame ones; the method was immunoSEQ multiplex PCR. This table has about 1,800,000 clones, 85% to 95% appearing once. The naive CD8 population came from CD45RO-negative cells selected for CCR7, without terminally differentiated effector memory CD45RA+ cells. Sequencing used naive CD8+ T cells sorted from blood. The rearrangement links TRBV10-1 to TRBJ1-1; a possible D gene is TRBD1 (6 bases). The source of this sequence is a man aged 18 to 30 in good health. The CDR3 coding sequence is TGCGCCAGCAGTGAGTCCCCGCCGGGGGGCATGAACACTGAAGCTTTCTTT. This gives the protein CASSESPPGGMNTEAFF.